This TCR beta chain was documented in a study of T cells in Graves' hyperthyroidism and ophthalmopathy. This clonotype showed up many times. On the basis of clinical symptoms, serum thyroxine and TRAb, thyroid ultrasound and orbital computed tomography, diagnoses were made. There were TCR beta CDR3 regions amplified from RNA transcripts. TCR CDR3 underwent first-round RT-PCR with the HTBI primer set. TCRdb re-derived calls from the multiplex PCR reads in MiXCR, one entry per CDR3 protein. The repertoire holds 500,000 or so distinct CDR3 sequences, with roughly 15% as singletons. CDR1 and CDR2 from the germline V gene are GTSNPN and SVGIG (reference sequence). The CDR3 totals 14 residues. The V gene end was trimmed by 5 bases and the J gene end by 2 bases; junction bases not matched to a gene: 3.

This sequence joins TRBV30 and TRBJ2-3; 11 nucleotides agree with TRBD2. The receptor's source is a woman under 30 with Graves' ophthalmopathy. Source material: blood. CDR3 nucleotides: TGTGCCTGGGCGGGACTAGCGGACACAGATACGCAGTATTTT. It codes for CAWAGLADTDTQYF.